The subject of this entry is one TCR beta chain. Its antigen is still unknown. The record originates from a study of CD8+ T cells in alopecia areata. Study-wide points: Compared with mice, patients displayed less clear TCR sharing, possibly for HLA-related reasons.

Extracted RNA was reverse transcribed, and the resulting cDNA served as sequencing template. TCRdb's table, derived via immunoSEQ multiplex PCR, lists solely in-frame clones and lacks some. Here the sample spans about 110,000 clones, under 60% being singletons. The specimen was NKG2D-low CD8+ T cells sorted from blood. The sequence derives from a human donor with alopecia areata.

CDR3 in amino acids: CASSRGQGGTDTQYF. In nucleotides, the CDR3 is TGCGCCAGCAGCCGAGGACAGGGGGGCACAGATACGCAGTATTTT. The chain is built from TRBV4-1 and TRBJ2-3, with TRBD1 identical over 10 bases. Germline trimming cut 4 bases from V and 1 base from J; bases unmatched to any gene: 2. Germline loops: CDR1 MGHRA, CDR2 YSYEKL. The CDR3 covers 15 residues.